The 27 T cell receptor beta chains below all came from one sample that was sequenced in a study of blood T cells in healthy people across ages. A J-beta primer mix and a sample-barcoded 5' primer were used in a second PCR of roughly 6 to 11 cycles. TCRdb fed the 5' RACE reads into MiXCR, producing one record per CDR3 protein. Here the sample spans some 710,000 distinct CDR3 sequences, 22% being singletons. Sequencing input: blood. These receptors were taken from a man aged 70 or older in good health.

The chain is built from TRBV19 and TRBJ1-5, with D possibly matching TRBD1 (5 bases). V was shortened by 5 bases and J by 10 bases, with 18 bases between the two germline ends. This CDR3 is 14 amino acids long. Germline V gene data show CDR1 as LNHDA and CDR2 as SQIVND (reference sequence). CDR3 bases: TGTGCCAGTAGTTTGCAGGGACCTTCGGGTCCCCAGCATTTT. Protein product: CASSLQGPSGPQHF.

This clonotype came up once. The CDR3 sequence is CASRTLAGEDYNEQFF. The CDR3 coding sequence is TGTGCCAGCCGAACGCTAGCGGGAGAAGACTACAATGAGCAGTTCTTC. This chain links TRBV7-9 with TRBJ2-7, with 10 bases that match TRBD2. TRBJ2-1 matches the DNA end more closely, so the J call is doubtful. CDR1 is SEHNR and CDR2 is FQNEAQ in the germline V gene (reference sequence). The CDR3 loop spans 16 amino acids.

The genes are TRBV5-1 and TRBJ1-4; D remains ambiguous. The germline V gene encodes CDR1 SGHRS and CDR2 YFSETQ. This CDR3 spans 14 amino acids. V lost 2 bases, J lost 5 bases, and 10 bases lay in between. The CDR3 coding sequence is TGCGCCAGCAGCTTTACTCGTCCCAATGAAAAACTGTTTTTT. Encoded protein: CASSFTRPNEKLFF.

This clonotype has just a few counts. The chain carries TRBV15 and TRBJ1-5; no reliable D call. V was trimmed by 3 bases and J by 7 bases, leaving 7 bases between them. Germline lookup yields CDR1 LNHNV and CDR2 YYDKDF (reference sequence). The CDR3 extends over 12 amino acids. The DNA of the CDR3 is TGTGCCACCAGCAGGCTTTACCAGCCCCAGCATTTT. Amino acid sequence: CATSRLYQPQHF.

In this sample, this clonotype turned up a few times. This chain links TRBV5-6 with TRBJ2-7; 9 bases map to TRBD2. With 1 base clipped from V and 13 bases from J, the junction kept 9 bases outside the gene matches. The CDR3 sequence is 13 residues long. Germline loops: CDR1 SGHDT, CDR2 YYEEEE. The CDR3 DNA is TGTGCCAGCAGCTTGAAATTCCTAGCGGGATCTTACGTC. As protein: CASSLKFLAGSYV.

This chain uses TRBV12-3 or TRBV12-4 with TRBJ1-4; TRBD1 aligns across 7 bases. This CDR3 is built from 17 residues. V shed 5 bases and J 4 bases; nucleotides not matched to a gene: 13. DNA for the CDR3: TGTGCCAGCAGTCGACAGGGTTTAAGGACCCTTAATGAAAAACTGTTTTTT. Translating gives CASSRQGLRTLNEKLFF.

This clonotype was found a few times. This rearrangement joins TRBV24-1 to TRBJ1-1; TRBD1 is a possible D gene (5 bases). Trimming pared 8 bases from V and 5 bases from J, leaving 14 bases between. The CDR3 totals 13 residues. CDR1 and CDR2 from the germline V gene are KGHDR and SFDVKD. CDR3 coding DNA: TGTGCCACCAACAGTGGGGGTAGTACTGAAGCTTTCTTT. It encodes CATNSGGSTEAFF.

This clonotype showed up just a few times. V is TRBV11-1 and J is TRBJ1-1; 7 positions agree with TRBD1. The CDR3 has 14 residues. Germline V gene lookup returns CDR1 SGHAT and CDR2 FQDESV (reference sequence). V trimming: 4 bases; J trimming: 4 bases; junction bases outside the gene matches: 6. The CDR3 is CASSWGDRATEAFF. The CDR3 DNA is TGTGCCAGCAGCTGGGGCGACAGGGCCACTGAAGCTTTCTTT.

This clonotype was seen ten or more times. The genes are TRBV5-1 and TRBJ1-1; 7 bases map to TRBD1. The CDR3 has 15 amino acids. The germline V gene has CDR1 SGHRS and CDR2 YFSETQ. With 0 bases clipped from V and 5 bases from J, the junction kept 7 bases outside the gene matches. For the CDR3, the DNA is TGCGCCAGCAGCTTGGACCCAGGGGGTAATACTGAAGCTTTCTTT. Protein product: CASSLDPGGNTEAFF.

This clonotype has just a few counts. This chain uses TRBV20-1 with TRBJ2-1; 7 bases match TRBD2. The CDR3 sequence is 13 residues long. Germline CDR1 and CDR2: DFQATT and SNEGSKA (reference sequence). After removal of 5 bases from V and 9 bases from J, the junction contained 10 bases not matched to a gene. The CDR3 here is CSARTTSTSEQFF. The CDR3 region has the DNA TGCAGTGCTCGGACGACTAGCACTTCTGAGCAGTTCTTC.

The V call is TRBV5-1, the J call TRBJ2-3; no reliable D call. CDR3 size: 14 residues. Germline V gives CDR1 SGHRS, CDR2 YFSETQ. The V and J ends lost 5 bases and 0 bases respectively, with 10 bases between them. The CDR3 loop is CASRRTPSTDTQYF. CDR3 bases: TGCGCCAGCAGACGAACCCCTAGCACAGATACGCAGTATTTT.

This clonotype was recorded many times. The rearrangement links TRBV3-1 to TRBJ1-1; D remains unclear. The CDR3 covers 13 residues. In germline, CDR1 is LGHDT, CDR2 YNNKEL (reference sequence). V was trimmed by 4 bases and J by 1 base, leaving 7 bases between them. The CDR3, as DNA: TGTGCCAGCAGCCCTTGGTCGAACACTGAAGCTTTCTTT. Amino acid sequence: CASSPWSNTEAFF.

Turning to this clonotype: Mismatch with germline at one junction end may stem from a read error. The rearrangement joins TRBV7-2 to TRBJ2-7; 13 bases match TRBD2. Germline CDR1 is SGHTA and CDR2 is FQGNSA. The length of the CDR3 is 16 residues. The CDR3 DNA reads TGCGCCAGCAGCTACCGGACTAGCGGGAGCTCCTACGAGCAGTACTTC. Its protein is CASSYRTSGSSYEQYF.

This clonotype has a count of ten or more. This rearrangement joins TRBV6-2 or TRBV6-3 to TRBJ2-4; tentatively, D is TRBD1 (6 bases). Germline CDR1 MNHEY, CDR2 SVGEGT. V lost 5 bases and J lost 1, with 9 bases in between. The CDR3 is 14 amino acids. The CDR3 DNA reads as TGTGCCAGCAGTGGACAGTCGGCCAAAAACATTCAGTACTTC. It codes for CASSGQSAKNIQYF.

This clonotype was detected ten times or more. The CDR3 sequence is CASSLGGPNQPQHF. The CDR3 DNA reads as TGCGCCAGCAGCTTAGGGGGCCCCAATCAGCCCCAGCATTTT. The chain recombines TRBV5-1 with TRBJ1-5; TRBD1 aligns across 7 bases. Trimming at V came to 2 bases and at J to 3 bases, leaving 2 bases not matched to a gene. Germline CDR1 is SGHRS and CDR2 is YFSETQ. The CDR3 contains 14 residues.

The CDR3 loop reads CATHRTARYATNEKLFF. The CDR3 bases are TGTGCCACCCACAGGACCGCCCGATATGCAACTAATGAAAAACTGTTTTTT. The rearrangement uses TRBV28 and TRBJ1-4; D might be TRBD1 (5 bases). The CDR3 has 17 amino acids. Trimming took off 10 bases at V and 0 bases at J, with 21 bases between the two ends. Per the germline V gene, CDR1 is MDHEN and CDR2 is SYDVKM.

The chain employs TRBV12-2 and TRBJ2-3; TRBD1 reflects the table's D call only, with no check against the DNA. TRBV12-2 is a known pseudogene. CDR3 size: 18 residues. The CDR3 DNA sequence: TGTGCAAGTCGCCCTAACCCTCGGGGACAGAAGAACACAGATACGCAGTATTTT. Protein product: CASRPNPRGQKNTDTQYF.

This chain's CDR3 is CASSSGRRGNIQYF. The CDR3 coding sequence is TGTGCCAGCAGCTCGGGCCGCAGGGGAAACATTCAGTACTTC. The chain joins TRBV7-2 to TRBJ2-4; a weak D match, TRBD1 (6 bases). Trimming took off 4 bases at V and 6 bases at J, with 13 bases between the two ends. CDR1 and CDR2 from the germline V gene are SGHTA and FQGNSA. CDR3 size: 14 residues. The full variable domain, completed using reference TRBV7-2 and TRBJ2-4, is GAGVSQSPSNKVTEKGKDVELRCDPISGHTALYWYRQSLGQGLEFLIYFQGNSAPDKSGLPSDRFSAERTGGSVSTLTIQRTQQEDSAVYLCASSSGRRGNIQYFGAGTRLSVL.

This clonotype has at least ten counts. The genes are TRBV10-3 and TRBJ2-1; tentatively, D is TRBD2 (6 bases). The V end lost 1 base, the J end lost 0 bases, and 10 bases lay between the germline ends. Germline V gene lookup returns CDR1 ENHRY and CDR2 SYGVKD. CDR3 length: 16 residues. In DNA, the CDR3 is TGTGCCATCAGTGAGTGGGGGACTGCCTCCTACAATGAGCAGTTCTTC. This translates into CAISEWGTASYNEQFF.

This clonotype occurred a few times. This chain links TRBV5-5 with TRBJ1-5; 7 bases line up with TRBD1. J lost 3 bases, V lost 2 bases, and 5 bases had no gene match. There are 15 residues in the CDR3. Germline CDR1 and CDR2: SGHKS and YYEKEE (reference sequence). The CDR3 DNA sequence: TGTGCCAGCAGCTTAGGACAGGTGGTCAATCAGCCCCAGCATTTT. Translated, it gives CASSLGQVVNQPQHF.

This clonotype was seen at least ten times. The J gene is TRBJ2-5, the V gene TRBV20-1; tentative D call: TRBD1 (5 bases). Germline V CDR1 and CDR2: DFQATT, SNEGSKA (reference sequence). V was shortened by 3 bases and J by 5 bases, with 13 bases between the two germline ends. The CDR3 is 13 amino acids. DNA of the CDR3: TGCAGTGCTAGGGACATTATTCGGGAGACCCAGTACTTC. As protein: CSARDIIRETQYF.

This clonotype was counted between two and nine times. One junction end disagrees with the germline gene, perhaps due to a read error. The CDR3 bases are TGTGCCAGCAGTTACTCGGTGGGACAGGGGAAGTTCTTC. Protein sequence: CASSYSVGQGKFF. The chain uses TRBV6-2 or TRBV6-3 and TRBJ2-5; 10 nucleotides agree with TRBD1. The CDR3 consists of 13 residues. Looked up from germline, CDR1 is MNHEY and CDR2 is SVGEGT.

This clonotype occurred a few times. The J gene is TRBJ2-5, the V gene TRBV20-1; D possibly corresponds to TRBD2 (7 bases). This CDR3 is built from 15 residues. CDR1 and CDR2 from the germline V gene are DFQATT and SNEGSKA (reference sequence). V lost 5 bases and J 5 bases, leaving 21 bases between the germline ends. The CDR3 sequence: CSADRRGGVMETQYF. The DNA of the CDR3 is TGCAGTGCTGACCGGAGAGGGGGGGTGATGGAGACCCAGTACTTC.

This clonotype was seen more than once but under ten times. This chain links TRBV10-3 with TRBJ2-4, with 9 bases identical to TRBD2. V was pared by 10 bases and J by 6 bases, with 1 base of the junction left unmatched. The germline V gene encodes CDR1 ENHRY and CDR2 SYGVKD. The CDR3 is 11 amino acids. The DNA of the CDR3 is TGTGCCACGACTAGCGGAAACATTCAGTACTTC. It translates to CATTSGNIQYF.

The table lists this clonotype with a few counts. The rearrangement uses TRBV12-3 or TRBV12-4 and TRBJ2-3; TRBD2 matches 8 bases. There are 15 residues in the CDR3. V lost 3 bases and J lost 6; bases outside the gene matches: 8. For the CDR3, the DNA is TGTGCCAGCAGTTTCCCCCCCCTAGCGGGCGATACGCAGTATTTT. Protein product: CASSFPPLAGDTQYF.

The V and J genes are TRBV6-6 and TRBJ2-1; 7 nucleotides match TRBD1. The end of the DNA fits TRBJ2-5 better, so the J call may be wrong. The CDR3 covers 13 residues. Germline V CDR1 and CDR2: MNHNY, SVGAGI (reference sequence). As DNA, the CDR3 is TGTGCCAGCAGTCAGGGACAGCGGGAGACCCAGTACTTC. It codes for CASSQGQRETQYF.

This clonotype was detected a few times. This chain joins TRBV20-1 and TRBJ2-6, with D perhaps being TRBD1 or TRBD2 (5 bases each). The CDR3 covers 14 residues. CDR1 DFQATT and CDR2 SNEGSKA come from the germline V gene (reference sequence). V was shortened by 1 base and J by 4 bases, with 8 bases between the two germline ends. The CDR3 DNA reads TGCAGTGCTAGAGGAGGGGTCGGGGCCAACGTCCTGACTTTC. This codes for CSARGGVGANVLTF.